This T cell receptor beta chain was recovered during a study of post-analysis software for immune sequencing data. Whole-study context: Relapsing-remitting, secondary progressive and progressive-relapsing courses of multiple sclerosis were included. Broader study findings: Patients used five TRBV segments, including TRBV5-6, TRBV5-1 and TRBV20-1, more often than controls. Controls had significantly higher normalized Chao1 diversity than multiple sclerosis patients.

Comments on this clonotype: Its cognate antigen is unknown.

cDNA libraries of TCR beta carried unique molecular identifiers. Each batch of about 0.85 to 10 million T cells produced roughly 0.5 million cDNA molecules. In TCRdb, the PCR reads were re-called with MiXCR into one record per CDR3 protein. The sample yields some 700,000 distinct CDR3 sequences, about 60% seen once. V lost 1 base, J lost 4 bases, and 6 bases stayed unmatched. Germline CDR1 reads SEHNR; CDR2 reads FQNEAQ (reference sequence). CDR3 size: 15 residues. The sequence was collected from a girl aged 2-10 years with multiple sclerosis. The gene calls are TRBV7-9 and TRBJ2-7; 8 bases match TRBD1. Sequencing was carried out using blood. The CDR3 DNA reads TGTGCCAGCAGCTTAGACGGGACAGGTTTTTACGAGCAGTACTTC. This gives the protein CASSLDGTGFYEQYF.